The 22 T cell receptor beta chains given below trace back to one sample, sequenced in a study of T cell responses to AZD1222 COVID-19 vaccine. The assay was immunoSEQ multiplex PCR, and TCRdb's table has in-frame clones only and misses some. This sample has about 120,000 clones, with approximately 86% found just once. The sequencing here drew on peripheral blood, taken on day 0 of AZD1222 vaccination. These receptors were taken from an adult in good health.

This chain links TRBV2 with TRBJ1-1; D is undetermined. The CDR3 length is 13 residues. V was pared by 4 bases and J by 0 bases, with 6 bases between. Germline CDR1 reads SNHLY; CDR2 reads FYNNEI. Here the CDR3 DNA reads TGTGCCAGCAGTGCCTGGATGAACACTGAAGCTTTCTTT. Protein: CASSAWMNTEAFF.

The genes are TRBV18 and TRBJ2-2; maybe TRBD1 (6 bases). Germline V gene data show CDR1 as KGHSH and CDR2 as LQKENI. This CDR3 comprises 15 residues. Trimming left V 4 bases short and J 0 bases short, with 9 bases between. The CDR3 spells CASSLDRPNTGELFF. As DNA, the CDR3 is TGTGCCAGCTCACTCGACAGGCCGAACACCGGGGAGCTGTTTTTT.

The CDR3: CASSVMAGWNTEAFF. For the CDR3, the DNA is TGTGCCAGCAGTGTCATGGCAGGTTGGAACACTGAAGCTTTCTTT. The genes are TRBV2 and TRBJ1-1; no clear D. Trimming removed 4 bases at V and 1 base at J, with 13 bases between. Germline V gene lookup returns CDR1 SNHLY and CDR2 FYNNEI. The length of the CDR3 is 15 residues. Variable domain in full (rest from reference TRBV2 and TRBJ1-1): EPEVTQTPSHQVTQMGQEVILRCVPISNHLYFYWYRQILGQKVEFLVSFYNNEISEKSEIFDDQFSVERPDGSNFTLKIRSTKLEDSAMYFCASSVMAGWNTEAFFGQGTRLTVV.

The gene calls are TRBV4-3 and TRBJ1-4; 8 nucleotides line up with TRBD1. The ends lost 1 base at V and 8 bases at J; junction bases unmatched: 9. The CDR3 is 16 amino acids. Germline CDR1 reads LGHNA; CDR2 reads YSLEER. CDR3 sequence (DNA): TGCGCCAGCAGCCAAGGTGACAGGGGAATACTCGAAAAACTGTTTTTT. Its protein product is CASSQGDRGILEKLFF.

This chain uses TRBV6-5 with TRBJ2-7, with D perhaps matching TRBD1 or TRBD2 (6 bases each). Germline V gives CDR1 MNHEY, CDR2 SVGAGI. Deletions cut 5 bases from V and 7 bases from J, with 18 bases between. The CDR3 sequence is 14 residues long. For the CDR3, the DNA is TGTGCCAGCAGTCTAGGTACCGGGGGCAGGGAGCAGTACTTC. Protein product: CASSLGTGGREQYF.

The V and J genes are TRBV4-3 and TRBJ1-5, with 7 bases identical to TRBD1. Germline V gene lookup returns CDR1 LGHNA and CDR2 YSLEER. V dropped 0 bases and J dropped 4; count of bases not matched to a gene: 9. The CDR3 is made up of 17 amino acids. CDR3 in DNA: TGCGCCAGCAGCCAAGATTTCGCGACAGGGACTAATCAGCCCCAGCATTTT. Encoded protein: CASSQDFATGTNQPQHF.

The V call is TRBV4-1, the J call TRBJ2-7; 7 bases are a match to TRBD2. Germline CDR1 reads MGHRA; CDR2 reads YSYEKL. Germline trimming cut 3 bases from V and 3 bases from J; bases unmatched to any gene: 5. The CDR3 is 14 amino acids. CDR3 bases: TGCGCCAGCAGCCAGCCACTAGCGTACTACGAGCAGTACTTC. This encodes CASSQPLAYYEQYF.

Here the CDR3 DNA reads TGTGTCAGAAGCTTAGCGGGAGGTGGCAATCAGCCCCAGCATTTT. Amino acids: CVRSLAGGGNQPQHF. V gene TRBV7-5 combines with J gene TRBJ1-5. TRBV7-5 is a known pseudogene. The CDR3 loop spans 15 amino acids.

This chain joins TRBV7-9 and TRBJ1-1, with 7 positions matching TRBD1. This CDR3 contains 14 residues. Germline V gene lookup returns CDR1 SEHNR and CDR2 FQNEAQ (reference sequence). The junction had 5 bases not matched to a gene; V was cut back by 2 bases and J by 5 bases. This chain's CDR3 is CASSLNTGVTEAFF. The CDR3 DNA follows: TGTGCCAGCAGCTTAAATACAGGGGTTACTGAAGCTTTCTTT.

The chain uses TRBV6-6 and TRBJ1-1; no reliable D call. This CDR3 is built from 12 residues. Trimming removed 2 bases from V and 6 bases from J, with 7 bases in between. Germline CDR1 and CDR2: MNHNY and SVGAGI (reference sequence). The chain's CDR3 is CASSYNHAEAFF. The CDR3 DNA is TGTGCCAGCAGTTACAACCACGCTGAAGCTTTCTTT.

The chain combines TRBV3-1 (or the pseudogene TRBV3-2) with TRBJ1-2, with TRBD1 as a possible D gene (5 bases). V dropped 4 bases and J dropped 13 bases, with 13 bases sitting between them. The CDR3 extends over 11 amino acids. Germline V gene lookup returns CDR1 LGHDT and CDR2 YNNKEL (reference sequence). The CDR3 protein is CASSRDKGCTF. The DNA of the CDR3 is TGTGCCAGCAGCCGTGACAAGGGGTGCACCTTC.

The V call is TRBV18, the J call TRBJ2-2, with D unresolved. This CDR3 spans 12 amino acids. The germline gives CDR1 KGHSH, CDR2 LQKENI. Deletions cut 4 bases from V and 7 bases from J, with 7 bases between. CDR3 sequence (DNA): TGTGCCAGCTCACTATTCGGCGGGGAGCTGTTTTTT. It specifies CASSLFGGELFF. The whole variable domain, filled in from reference TRBV18 and TRBJ2-2, reads NAGVMQNPRHLVRRRGQEARLRCSPMKGHSHVYWYRQLPEEGLKFMVYLQKENIIDESGMPKERFSAEFPKEGPSILRIQQVVRGDSAAYFCASSLFGGELFFGEGSRLTVL.

This clone was counted once. This rearrangement joins TRBV27 to TRBJ2-7, with a possible D match to TRBD1 (6 bases). CDR3 size: 15 residues. V lost 4 bases to trimming and J lost 1 base, with 14 bases between them. Looked up from germline, CDR1 is MNHEY and CDR2 is SMNVEV (reference sequence). In nucleotides, the CDR3 is TGTGCCAGCAGTTGGCAAACAGGGTTTTCCTACGAGCAGTACTTC. Its protein is CASSWQTGFSYEQYF.

This chain links TRBV5-1 with TRBJ2-7, with 7 bases lining up with TRBD2. V lost 3 bases and J lost 6; bases outside the gene matches: 12. Germline V gene lookup returns CDR1 SGHRS and CDR2 YFSETQ. This CDR3 region has 15 residues. This chain's CDR3 is CASSWREGPIGEQYF. The CDR3 nucleotides read TGCGCCAGCAGCTGGAGGGAGGGCCCCATAGGCGAGCAGTACTTC.

The V gene is TRBV6-4, the J gene TRBJ1-1; no clear D. This CDR3 is 13 amino acids long. Looked up from germline, CDR1 is MRHNA and CDR2 is SNTAGT. Trimming cost V 4 bases and J 3 bases, with 9 bases left between them. As DNA, the CDR3 is TGTGCCAGCAGTGCAACGGCGGACACTGAAGCTTTCTTT. It specifies CASSATADTEAFF.

The rearrangement joins TRBV6-2 or TRBV6-3 to TRBJ1-2, with D unclear. Germline CDR1 is MNHEY and CDR2 is SVGEGT. V dropped 2 bases and J dropped 10 bases, with 11 bases sitting between them. The CDR3 contains 12 residues. CDR3 sequence: CASSYGGRLYTF. DNA for the CDR3: TGTGCCAGCAGTTACGGAGGCAGGCTCTACACCTTC.

This clone was recorded once. The chain links TRBV30 to TRBJ1-2; no clear D gene. Trimming took off 3 bases at V and 2 bases at J, with 13 bases between the two ends. Looked up from germline, CDR1 is GTSNPN and CDR2 is SVGIG (reference sequence). The CDR3 consists of 14 residues. The CDR3 loop is CAWRGGGGNYGYTF. Here the CDR3 DNA reads TGTGCCTGGAGGGGAGGCGGAGGGAACTATGGCTACACCTTC. Combining the CDR3 with reference TRBV30 and TRBJ1-2 gives the whole variable domain SQTIHQWPATLVQPVGSPLSLECTVEGTSNPNLYWYRQAAGRGLQLLFYSVGIGQISSEVPQNLSASRPQDRQFILSSKKLLLSDSGFYLCAWRGGGGNYGYTFGSGTRLTVV.

The V gene is TRBV7-9, the J gene TRBJ2-7; D possibly corresponds to TRBD2 (5 bases). The V gene's germline CDR1 is SEHNR and CDR2 FQNEAQ (reference sequence). The CDR3 consists of 13 residues. V was trimmed by 1 base and J by 2 bases, leaving 6 bases between them. DNA for the CDR3: TGTGCCAGCAGCTTAGGAGGGACCTACGAGCAGTACTTC. It specifies CASSLGGTYEQYF.

This clone was seen a single time. The chain links TRBV21-1 to TRBJ2-7. TRBV21-1 is tagged as a pseudogene. This CDR3 contains 16 residues. The CDR3, as DNA: TGTGCCAGCAGCAAAGACAGCGCAGGATCACTACGCGAGCAGTACTTC. Translated, it gives CASSKDSAGSLREQYF.

This clone was observed once. The chain links TRBV28 to TRBJ2-5; D might be TRBD1 (6 bases). The CDR3 runs to 20 residues. V lost 4 bases, J lost 5 bases, and 32 bases lay in between. The germline gives CDR1 MDHEN, CDR2 SYDVKM. CDR3 nucleotides: TGTGCCAGCAGTTCACCTGTGATGGGATCATCTCAGGGGCGCCGGGAGACCCAGTACTTC. Protein sequence: CASSSPVMGSSQGRRETQYF.

The J gene is TRBJ1-1, the V gene TRBV27; 7 positions agree with TRBD1. Germline CDR1 MNHEY, CDR2 SMNVEV (reference sequence). This CDR3 has 15 amino acids. With 6 bases clipped from V and 4 bases from J, the junction kept 11 bases outside the gene matches. In DNA, the CDR3 is TGTGCCAGCAGCGCCCTAACGACAGGGTTCACTGAAGCTTTCTTT. Amino acids: CASSALTTGFTEAFF.

The V gene is TRBV6-5, the J gene TRBJ2-2; D unclear. V lost 6 bases and J lost 7, with 12 bases in between. The CDR3 contains 13 residues. Germline V gene data show CDR1 as MNHEY and CDR2 as SVGAGI. The CDR3 sequence is CASRDVGSGELFF. As DNA, the CDR3 is TGTGCCAGCAGGGACGTGGGAAGCGGGGAGCTGTTTTTT.